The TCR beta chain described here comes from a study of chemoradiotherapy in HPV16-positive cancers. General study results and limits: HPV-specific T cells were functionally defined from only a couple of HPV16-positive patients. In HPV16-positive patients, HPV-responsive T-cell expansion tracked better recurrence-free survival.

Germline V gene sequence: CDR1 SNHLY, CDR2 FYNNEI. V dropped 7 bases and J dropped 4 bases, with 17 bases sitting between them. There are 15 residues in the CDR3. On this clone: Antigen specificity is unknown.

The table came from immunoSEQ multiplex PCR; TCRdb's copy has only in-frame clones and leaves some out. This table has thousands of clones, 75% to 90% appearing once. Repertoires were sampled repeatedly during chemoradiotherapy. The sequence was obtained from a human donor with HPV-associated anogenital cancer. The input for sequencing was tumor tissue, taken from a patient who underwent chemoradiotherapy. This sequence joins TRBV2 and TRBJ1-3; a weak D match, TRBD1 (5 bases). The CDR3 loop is CASTRGLSLGNTIYF. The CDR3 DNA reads TGTGCCAGCACCCGGGGGTTGAGTCTAGGAAACACCATATATTTT.